This T cell receptor beta chain was captured in a study of shared clonotypes between healthy human individuals. Overall study results and limits: Memory subsets generally showed lower estimated richness than naive subsets.

CD45RO negativity and positive selection for CCR7 defined naive CD8 cells, a population that excluded terminally differentiated effector memory CD45RA+ cells. On this clone: The antigen remains unidentified.

The method was immunoSEQ multiplex PCR; TCRdb's version includes in-frame clones alone and lacks a portion of them. The table shows some 2.1 million clones, with 90% to 95% occurring only once. The source material was naive CD8+ T cells from PBMCs. The sequence came from a man aged 18 to 30 in good health. Some clones in this sample may be carry-over from other donors' samples.

For the CDR3, the DNA is TGTGCCAGCAGTACGTGGGGCACCGGGGAGCTGTTTTTT. This sequence encodes CASSTWGTGELFF. The J gene is TRBJ2-2, the V gene TRBV6-6; D unresolved. Looked up from germline, CDR1 is MNHNY and CDR2 is SVGAGI (reference sequence). Trimming stripped 5 bases from V and 4 bases from J, with 8 bases between. This CDR3 is 13 amino acids long.